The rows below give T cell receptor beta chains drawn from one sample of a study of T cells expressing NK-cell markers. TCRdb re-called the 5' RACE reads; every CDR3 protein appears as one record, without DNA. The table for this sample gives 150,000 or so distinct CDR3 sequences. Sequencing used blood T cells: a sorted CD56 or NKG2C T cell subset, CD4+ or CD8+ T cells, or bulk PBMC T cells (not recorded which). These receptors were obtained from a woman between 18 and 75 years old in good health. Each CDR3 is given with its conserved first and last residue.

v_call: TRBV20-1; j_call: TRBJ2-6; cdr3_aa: CSAYRGSSGANVLTF
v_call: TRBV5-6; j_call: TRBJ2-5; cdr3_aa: CASSLGIGAGGHPQYF
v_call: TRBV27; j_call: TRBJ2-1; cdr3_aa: CASSNPGGRRAEQFF
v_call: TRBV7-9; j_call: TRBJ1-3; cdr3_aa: CASSLVPGQNAGNTIYF
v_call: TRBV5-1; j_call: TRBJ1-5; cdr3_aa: CASSLDGNSNQPQHF
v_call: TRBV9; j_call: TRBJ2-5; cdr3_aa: CASSVRLQETQYF
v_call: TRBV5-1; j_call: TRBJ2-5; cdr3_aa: CASSWVGLVQETQYF
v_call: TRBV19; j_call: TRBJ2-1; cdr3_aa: CASSPRVGEQFF
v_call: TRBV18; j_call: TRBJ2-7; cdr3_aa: CASSPGRGYYEQYF
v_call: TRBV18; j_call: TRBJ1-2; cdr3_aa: CASSTRDSKIYGYTF
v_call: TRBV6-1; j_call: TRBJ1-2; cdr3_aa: CASSGDRAFNYGYTF
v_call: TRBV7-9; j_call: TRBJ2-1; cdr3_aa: CASSLNRTGLYNEQFF
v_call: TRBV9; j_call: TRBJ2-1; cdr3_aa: CASSSSDYNEQFF
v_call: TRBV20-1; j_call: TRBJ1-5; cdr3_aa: CSAVRTGMGQPQHF
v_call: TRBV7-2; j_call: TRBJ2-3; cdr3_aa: CASSLASGGVDTQYF
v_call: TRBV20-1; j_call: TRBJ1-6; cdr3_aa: CSAKHDRIRNSPLHF
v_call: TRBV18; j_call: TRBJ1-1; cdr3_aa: CASSRNGTASTEAFF
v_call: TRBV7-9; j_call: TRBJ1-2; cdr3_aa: CASSPAGTAYSYGYTF
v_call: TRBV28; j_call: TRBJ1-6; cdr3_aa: CASSFPPGQNSPLHF
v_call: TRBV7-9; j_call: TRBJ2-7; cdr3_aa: CASSLGGADGSEQYF
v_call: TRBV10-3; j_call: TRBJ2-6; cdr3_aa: CAISEGGDGANVLTF
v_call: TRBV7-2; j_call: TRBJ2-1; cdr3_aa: CASSRPGGRNEQFF
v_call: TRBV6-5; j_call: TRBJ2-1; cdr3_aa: CASSYTTAEREQFF
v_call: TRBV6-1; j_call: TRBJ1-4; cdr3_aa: CASSEAVLREKLFF
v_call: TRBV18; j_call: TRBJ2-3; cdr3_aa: CASSLHNTGTGTDTQYF
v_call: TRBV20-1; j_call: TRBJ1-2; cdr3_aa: CSAPPPLQNSYGYTF
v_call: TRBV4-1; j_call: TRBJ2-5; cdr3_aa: CASSQFRDRGLETQYF
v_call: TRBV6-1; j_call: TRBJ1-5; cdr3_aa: CASSETGWGQPQHF
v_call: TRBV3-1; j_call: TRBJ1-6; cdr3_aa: CASSPPTGKRSPLHF
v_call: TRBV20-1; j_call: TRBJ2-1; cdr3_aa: CSPWTMNEQFF
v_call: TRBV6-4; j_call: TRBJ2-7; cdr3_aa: CASSAEAGAYEQYF
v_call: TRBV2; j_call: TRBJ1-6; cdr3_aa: CASMEGAGSPLHF
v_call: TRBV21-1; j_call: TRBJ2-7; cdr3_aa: CASSKKTGVFDEQYF
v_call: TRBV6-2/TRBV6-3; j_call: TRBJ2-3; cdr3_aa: CASRLAMGTDTQYF
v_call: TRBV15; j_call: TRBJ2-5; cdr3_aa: CATSRDLGSRETQYF
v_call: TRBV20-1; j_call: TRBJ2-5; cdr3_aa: CSAPVGVWEETQYF
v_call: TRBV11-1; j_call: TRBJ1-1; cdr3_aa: CASSADRRSEAFF
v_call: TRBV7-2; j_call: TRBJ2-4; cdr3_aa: CASSLQGGSKNIQYF
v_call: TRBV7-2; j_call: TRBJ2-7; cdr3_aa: CASSRSRDKSYEQYF
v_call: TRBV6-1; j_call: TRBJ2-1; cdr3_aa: CASGVGGAMTYNEQFF
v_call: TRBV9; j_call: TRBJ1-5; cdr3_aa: CASSSGSGNQPQHF
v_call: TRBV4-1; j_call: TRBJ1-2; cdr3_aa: CASSHPSRASYGYTF
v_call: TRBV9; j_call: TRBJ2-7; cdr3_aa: CASSAGVASYEQYF
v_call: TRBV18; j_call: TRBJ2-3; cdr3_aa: CASSPPKGAQYF
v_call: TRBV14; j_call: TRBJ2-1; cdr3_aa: CASSQGGGWANNEQFF
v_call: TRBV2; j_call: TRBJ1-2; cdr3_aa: CASSSNANYGYTF
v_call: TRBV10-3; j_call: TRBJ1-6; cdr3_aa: CAITGEGHMNSPLHF
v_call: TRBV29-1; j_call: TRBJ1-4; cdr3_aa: CSVVGTGGTNEKLFF
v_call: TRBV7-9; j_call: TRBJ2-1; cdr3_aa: CASSFRLGEQFF
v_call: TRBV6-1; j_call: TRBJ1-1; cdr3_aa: CASRNGWLPDTEAFF
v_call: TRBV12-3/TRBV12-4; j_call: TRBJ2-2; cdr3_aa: CASSLASVTFTGELFF
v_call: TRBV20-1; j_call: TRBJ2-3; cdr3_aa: CSASEGTGTDTQYF
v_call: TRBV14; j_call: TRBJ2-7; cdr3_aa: CASSQGVYSSYEQYF
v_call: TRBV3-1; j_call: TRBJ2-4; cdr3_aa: CASSHAGSTGKNIQYF